The clone carrying this T cell receptor beta chain was found once. No antigen is known for it. This sample is part of a study of blood T cells in healthy people across ages. It was with a sample-barcoded 5' primer and a J-beta primer mix that a second PCR of roughly 7 to 11 cycles was run. Via MiXCR, TCRdb re-called the 5' RACE reads, giving one row per CDR3 protein. The table records about 970,000 distinct CDR3 sequences, roughly 51% of them present only once. V shed 6 bases, J shed 9 bases, and the junction held 10 bases outside the gene matches. The CDR3 runs 16 residues. Germline V CDR1 and CDR2: MNHEY, SVGEGT. General study findings and limits: A roughly linear age-dependent decrease characterized TCR beta diversity per million T cells.

This TCR derives from an older woman in good health. Material: blood. The gene calls are TRBV6-2 or TRBV6-3 and TRBJ2-1; 14 positions match TRBD2. In DNA form, the CDR3 reads TGTGCCAGCAGCAAGGGACTAGCGGGAGTTTGGGTTGAGCAGTTCTTC. This gives the protein CASSKGLAGVWVEQFF.